The entry below gives a single T cell receptor (beta chain) sequence along with its context. Its antigen specificity is not known. Base-call qualities are not available, and no considerably larger clone is one nucleotide away. Per the germline V gene, SGHAT is the CDR1 and FQNNGV is the CDR2. The CDR3 measures 15 amino acids from cysteine to phenylalanine. Only the CDR3 portion is preserved as DNA: 45 bases, with reading frame beginning at the first base. The junction shows trimming of 7 bases on V and 5 bases on J, and the gene matches do not reach 8 bases of it. This specimen comes from a study of tumor-infiltrating lymphocytes in glioblastoma multiforme (dated by TCRdb to between 2016 and 2019). In terms of the full investigation: Whether intratumoral genomic heterogeneity fosters TIL diversity was tested through joint investigation of somatic mutations, TIL diversity and immune response activity. General conclusions and limits of the study: The authors noted that sorting T cells into functional subsets, which was not done in this study, would be a future improvement. RNA-based TCR sequencing may distort clone frequencies because T cells carry unequal numbers of TCR transcripts. Only one glioblastoma patient was included in the TCR and somatic mutation analysis, limiting generalizability.

A modified ARM-PCR protocol with multiple V-beta primers and a C-beta primer was used to build TCRB libraries from RNA via three nested multiplex PCR rounds. Starting from approximately 0.46 ug of total RNA, TCRB-specific cDNA was synthesized using ProtoScript II Reverse Transcriptase and a C-beta primer. No unique molecular identifiers were described for the TCRB libraries. In the third PCR, barcodes and adapters were added over around 24 cycles with Deep VentR (exo-) polymerase, after which 250-500 bp bands were gel purified. TCRB libraries were sequenced with 250 bp paired-end reads on an Illumina HiSeq 2500. Per the source publication's procedure: Reads were cleaned with Trimmomatic, merged with FLASH, assigned V, D and J segments with MiGEC, and analyzed with VDJtools. Repertoire diversity was quantified with the Shannon-Wiener diversity index calculated using VDJtools. The public reads were quality trimmed at Q25 with fastp and then assembled into clones with MiXCR by TCRdb, keeping productive beta chains. CDR3 protein sequences are deduplicated, and each keeps its most common genes and DNA. The V and J calls were determined by TCRdb, not by the authors. This sample gives about 32,000 distinct CDR3 sequences in total; 61% of them show up just once. The ten largest account for around a third of the sample.

For each of the roughly 9 tumor samples, the AllPrep DNA/RNA mini kit was used to purify genomic DNA and total RNA simultaneously. Every RNA sample had an OD 260/280 ratio above 1.9 and an RNA integrity number above 6.5. This TCR came from a male donor with glioblastoma. The rearrangement joined TRBV11-2 to TRBJ2-2; 9 central bases correspond to TRBD2. What was sequenced was brain tumor tissue. The CDR3 reads as follows: CASTRAGGTTGELFF. The DNA sequence is given as TGTGCCAGCACCCGGGCGGGGGGGACAACCGGGGAGCTGTTTTTT.